The 5 T cell receptor beta chains given below trace back to one sample, sequenced in a study of cytomegalovirus exposure and HLA in healthy donors. Researchers ran the PCR with 60 Vbeta and 13 Jbeta primers. Clones were read by immunoSEQ multiplex PCR, and TCRdb kept only the in-frame ones, dropping some. The sample lists roughly 48,000 clones, around 70% occurring once. The source material was PBMCs. The receptors originated from a woman aged 30 to 39 in good health and CMV-seronegative.

The J gene is TRBJ2-7, the V gene TRBV5-1; 14 positions match TRBD2. This CDR3 spans 18 amino acids. CDR1 is SGHRS, CDR2 YFSETQ, per germline. V shed 0 bases, J shed 2 bases, and the junction held 7 bases outside the gene matches. The CDR3 spells CASSLVTSGRADAYEQYF. As DNA, the CDR3 is TGCGCCAGCAGCTTGGTGACTAGCGGGAGGGCTGACGCCTACGAGCAGTACTTC.

This chain joins TRBV21-1 and TRBJ1-1. TRBV21-1 is annotated as a pseudogene. CDR3 length: 15 residues. This chain's CDR3 is CASSKERREYTEAFF. CDR3 coding DNA: TGTGCCAGCAGCAAAGAGAGGAGGGAATACACTGAAGCTTTCTTT.

Only a few counts were recorded for this clone. V gene TRBV30 combines with J gene TRBJ2-1; TRBD2 aligns across 14 bases. Per the germline V gene, CDR1 is GTSNPN and CDR2 is SVGIG (reference sequence). The trim removed 2 bases at V and 4 bases at J, leaving 19 bases unmatched. CDR3 length equals 21 residues. Here the CDR3 reads CAWSRGTGLAGDRTAYNEQFF. CDR3 in DNA: TGTGCCTGGAGTAGGGGAACGGGACTAGCGGGAGACCGTACAGCATACAATGAGCAGTTCTTC.

V usage is TRBV30 and J usage is TRBJ1-5; D possibly corresponds to TRBD1 (6 bases). This CDR3 has 13 residues. The ends were cut back, 3 bases at V and 5 bases at J, with 11 bases in the middle. In germline, CDR1 is GTSNPN, CDR2 SVGIG (reference sequence). The CDR3 DNA reads TGTGCCTGGAGGGCGGGGGGCGATCAGCCCCAGCATTTT. Amino acid sequence: CAWRAGGDQPQHF.

The V gene is TRBV18, the J gene TRBJ1-5; the D gene is possibly TRBD1 (5 bases). The V end lost 6 bases, the J end lost 1 base, and 19 bases lay between the germline ends. This CDR3 has 17 amino acids. Germline assignment: CDR1 KGHSH and CDR2 LQKENI. CDR3: CASSRGGQGRSNQPQHF. Here the CDR3 DNA reads TGTGCCAGCTCCCGGGGGGGTCAGGGAAGGAGCAATCAGCCCCAGCATTTT.